The clone carrying this TCR beta chain occurred once. Its antigen is unidentified. This record comes from a study of high-grade serous ovarian cancer treatment subgroups. The wider study: Samples averaged 14,192 reads and around 7,600 unique TCR beta rearrangements. General study results and limits: Without spatial data, bulk sequencing limits insight into HGSC tumor diversity. Tumors within one patient showed repertoire similarity of about 0.095 to 0.79.

Tumor tissue was taken before any definitive surgery or chemotherapy was given. Assay: immunoSEQ multiplex PCR; the TCRdb copy retains only in-frame clones and omits some. The table includes around 5,700 clones, roughly 80% detected once. The clonotype comes from a human donor with high-grade serous ovarian cancer. Sequencing used tumor tissue.

The CDR3 DNA follows: TGCGCCAGCAGCCAAGAGGGGACAGGGGGCTACAATGAGCAGTTCTTC. Translation: CASSQEGTGGYNEQFF. The chain has TRBV4-1 and TRBJ2-1; the match to TRBD1 covers 11 bases. This CDR3 comprises 16 residues. The V and J ends lost 0 bases and 3 bases, in that order; junction bases with no gene match: 1. CDR1 is MGHRA and CDR2 is YSYEKL in the germline V gene.